A single T cell receptor (beta chain) is shown here with its context. The germline V gene encodes CDR1 SGHAT and CDR2 FQNNGV. Trimming removed 1 base at V and 6 bases at J, with 16 bases between. This CDR3 region has 15 residues. Authors' analysis steps: Scientists estimated how many nucleated cells there were by amplifying reference gene primers. Sequenced by immunoSEQ multiplex PCR; TCRdb stores in-frame clones only, minus some. That table supplies the V and J calls and clone size; D and trimming were determined from the DNA. Of around 380,000 clones listed, more than 65% are singletons. The data were taken from a study of blood T cell repertoires in COVID-19. The overall study: Acute-phase and convalescent COVID-19 samples originated in the United States, Italy and Spain. Nucleic acid was either cDNA or gDNA, and it came from T cells, B-cell-depleted T cells, or PBMCs.

Sequencing was performed on peripheral blood. This receptor was obtained from a human donor with acute or convalescent COVID-19. The donor label of this sample is uncertain. The V and J genes are TRBV11-2 and TRBJ2-7; D might be TRBD2 (6 bases). The chain's CDR3 is CASSLGRDGLFEQYF. CDR3 coding DNA: TGTGCCAGCAGCTTAGGGCGGGACGGGTTATTCGAGCAGTACTTC.